This T cell receptor beta chain was observed in a study of shared clonotypes between healthy human individuals. As for the study in general: The plates for each donor numbered three CD4 naive, three CD4 memory, two CD8 naive and one CD8 memory.

Positive CCR7 selection of CD45RO-negative cells yielded the naive CD8 cells, and terminally differentiated effector memory CD45RA+ cells were excluded. With respect to this clone: Its matching antigen is unknown.

In the authors' workflow: ImmunoSEQ sequences covered only the junction and lacked quality scores; filtering therefore differed. Generated by immunoSEQ multiplex PCR, the TCRdb table keeps only in-frame clones and is missing some. Clone size and V and J calls were adopted from that table, with D and trimming inferred from the DNA. This sample has 560,000 or so clones, with roughly 96% found just once. Broader study findings: The study found about 5% of naive CD4 clonotypes shared across a handful of donors.

Germline V CDR1 and CDR2: KGHSY, FQNENV. This CDR3 spans 15 amino acids. With V trimmed by 3 bases and J by 5 bases, 7 bases remained unmatched. The chain has TRBV16 and TRBJ2-1; 7 bases agree with TRBD1. The clonotype comes from a woman aged 25 to 39 in good health. The sequenced sample consisted of naive CD8+ T cells sorted from blood. For the CDR3, the DNA is TGTGCCAGCAGCCAGAGACAGGGAATAAACAATGAGCAGTTCTTC. Amino acids: CASSQRQGINNEQFF.